The rows below give T cell receptor beta chains drawn from one sample of a study of beta chain features in type 1 diabetes. Sequencing used immunoSEQ multiplex PCR; TCRdb keeps in-frame clones, though not all of them. The sample records about 650,000 clones, around 11% being singletons. Sequenced input: naive CD4+ T cells from blood. Source of these receptors: a man aged 30 to 45 with type 1 diabetes. Both conserved end residues are part of each CDR3. The D gene is left open where the match is weak. For some rows the clone size is stated as once, few or many, or as a class when expanded; others skip it.

j_call d_call clone_size v_call cdr3_aa cdr3_nt
TRBJ2-1 TRBD2 few TRBV11-2 CASSLAAGLAGDEQFF TGTGCCAGCAGCTTAGCTGCGGGACTAGCGGGGGACGAGCAGTTCTTC
TRBJ2-3 TRBD2 few TRBV2 CASSEGLAGTDTQYF TGTGCCAGCAGTGAAGGACTAGCGGGCACAGATACGCAGTATTTT
TRBJ2-2 - - TRBV7-2 CASSSTYTGELFF TGTGCCAGCAGTTCTACTTACACCGGGGAGCTGTTTTTT
TRBJ2-7 - - TRBV30 CAWSPGPDHEQYF TGTGCCTGGAGCCCAGGTCCAGACCACGAGCAGTACTTC
TRBJ1-2 TRBD1 few TRBV7-8 CASSGTGGDGYTF TGTGCCAGCAGTGGGACAGGGGGCGACGGCTACACCTTC
TRBJ2-1 - few TRBV13 CASSLGETYNEQFF TGTGCCAGCAGCTTAGGGGAGACCTACAATGAGCAGTTCTTC
TRBJ2-7 TRBD2 - TRBV28 CASSPRLAGYYEQYF TGTGCCAGCAGCCCTAGACTAGCGGGATACTACGAGCAGTACTTC
TRBJ1-3 - few TRBV23-1 CASTRGGTGNTIYF TGCGCCAGCACCCGAGGGGGAACTGGAAACACCATATATTTT
TRBJ1-2 - few TRBV7-2 CASSTLRVNYGYTF TGTGCCAGCAGCACGTTAAGGGTTAACTATGGCTACACCTTC
TRBJ1-5 - - TRBV30 CAWSNSRNSNQPQHF TGTGCCTGGAGTAACAGCAGAAATAGCAATCAGCCCCAGCATTTT
TRBJ1-4 TRBD1 - TRBV4-1 CASSQANRGELFF TGCGCCAGCAGCCAAGCAAACAGGGGGGAACTGTTTTTT
TRBJ2-4 - - TRBV29-1 CSVGHSLGENIQYF TGCAGCGTCGGCCACTCTCTGGGGGAAAACATTCAGTACTTC
TRBJ2-2 TRBD2 - TRBV5-1 CASTPSGTPNTGVLFF TGCGCCAGCACCCCTAGCGGGACACCGAACACCGGGGTGCTGTTTTTT
TRBJ2-3 TRBD2 - TRBV11-2 CASSLGGLAADTQYF TGTGCCAGCAGCTTAGGAGGACTAGCCGCAGATACGCAGTATTTT
TRBJ1-2 TRBD1 few TRBV2 CASSGDSYGYTF TGTGCCAGCAGTGGGGACAGCTATGGCTACACCTTC
TRBJ2-5 - few TRBV25-1 CASSEFEGNTETQYF TGTGCCAGCAGTGAATTCGAAGGCAACACTGAGACCCAGTACTTC
TRBJ2-6 - - TRBV14 CASSQAGTYYSGANVLTF TGTGCCAGCAGCCAAGCCGGGACATACTACTCTGGGGCCAACGTCCTGACTTTC
TRBJ2-2 - - TRBV7-2 CASSEGTSYTGELFF TGTGCCAGCAGCGAAGGGACTTCTTACACCGGGGAGCTGTTTTTT
TRBJ1-2 - few TRBV25-1 CASSEYNMGSNYGYTF TGTGCCAGCAGTGAATATAACATGGGTTCTAACTATGGCTACACCTTC
TRBJ1-3 - few TRBV18 CASSPQPGSSGNTIYF TGTGCCAGCTCACCACAGCCAGGTTCCTCTGGAAACACCATATATTTT
TRBJ1-2 - few TRBV30 CAWSYGENYGYTF TGTGCCTGGAGTTATGGGGAGAACTATGGCTACACCTTC
TRBJ1-2 - - TRBV6-6 CASSYRMDRNYGYTF TGTGCCAGCAGTTACCGGATGGACAGAAACTATGGCTACACCTTC
TRBJ2-1 - few TRBV6-5 CASGEGSYNEQFF TGTGCCAGCGGTGAGGGTTCCTACAATGAGCAGTTCTTC
TRBJ1-5 TRBD1 few TRBV7-9 CASSYGTGGQPQHF TGTGCCAGCAGCTACGGGACAGGGGGTCAGCCCCAGCATTTT
TRBJ1-1 - - TRBV25-1 CASSSLYTEAFF TGTGCCAGCAGTAGTCTGTACACTGAAGCTTTCTTT
TRBJ1-2 - - TRBV29-1 CSVDWDSPYYGYTF TGCAGCGTTGATTGGGATTCTCCCTACTATGGCTACACCTTC
TRBJ1-1 - - TRBV19 CASSISLDSGTENTEAFF TGTGCCAGTAGTATAAGTCTAGACTCCGGAACCGAGAACACTGAAGCTTTCTTT
TRBJ1-1 - - TRBV11-1 CASSLAWDTEAFF TGTGCCAGCAGCTTAGCCTGGGACACTGAAGCTTTCTTT
TRBJ2-5 - - TRBV30 CASSRTMGGETQYF TGTGCCAGCTCCAGGACCATGGGGGGAGAGACCCAGTACTTC